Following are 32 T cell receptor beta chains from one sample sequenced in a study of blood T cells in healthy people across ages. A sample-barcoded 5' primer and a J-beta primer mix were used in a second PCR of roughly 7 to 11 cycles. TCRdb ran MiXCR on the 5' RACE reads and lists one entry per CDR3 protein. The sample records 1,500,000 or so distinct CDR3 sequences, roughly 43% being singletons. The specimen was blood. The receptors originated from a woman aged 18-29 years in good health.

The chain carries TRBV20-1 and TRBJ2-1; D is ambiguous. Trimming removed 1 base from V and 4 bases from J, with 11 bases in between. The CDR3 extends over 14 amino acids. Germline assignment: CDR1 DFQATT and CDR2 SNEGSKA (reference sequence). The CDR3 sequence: CSARGGYGYNEQFF. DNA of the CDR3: TGCAGTGCTAGAGGAGGCTACGGTTACAATGAGCAGTTCTTC.

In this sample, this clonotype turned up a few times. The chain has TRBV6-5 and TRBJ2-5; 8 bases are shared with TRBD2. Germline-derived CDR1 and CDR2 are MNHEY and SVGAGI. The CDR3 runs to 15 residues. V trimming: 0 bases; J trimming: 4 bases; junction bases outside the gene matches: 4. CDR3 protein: CASSYSGLVRETQYF. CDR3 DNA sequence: TGTGCCAGCAGTTACTCGGGACTAGTCCGAGAGACCCAGTACTTC.

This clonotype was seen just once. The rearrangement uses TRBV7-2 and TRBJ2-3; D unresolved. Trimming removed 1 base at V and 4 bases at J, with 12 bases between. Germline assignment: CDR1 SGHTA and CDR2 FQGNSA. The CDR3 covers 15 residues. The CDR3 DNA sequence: TGTGCCAGCAGCTTAGAGCCCGGACCCCCAGATACGCAGTATTTT. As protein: CASSLEPGPPDTQYF.

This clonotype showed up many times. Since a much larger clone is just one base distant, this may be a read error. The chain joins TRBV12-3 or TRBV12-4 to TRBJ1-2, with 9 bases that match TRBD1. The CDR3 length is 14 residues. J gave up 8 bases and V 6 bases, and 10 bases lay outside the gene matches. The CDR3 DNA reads TGTGCCAGCAGGGCCCTGGGACAGGGTAAGGGCTACACCTTC. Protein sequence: CASRALGQGKGYTF.

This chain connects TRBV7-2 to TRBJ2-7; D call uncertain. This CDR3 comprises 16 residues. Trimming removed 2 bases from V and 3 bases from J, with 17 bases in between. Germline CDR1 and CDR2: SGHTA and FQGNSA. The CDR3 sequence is CASSLFFGGNLYEQYF. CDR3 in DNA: TGTGCCAGCAGCTTATTTTTTGGCGGAAACCTCTACGAGCAGTACTTC.

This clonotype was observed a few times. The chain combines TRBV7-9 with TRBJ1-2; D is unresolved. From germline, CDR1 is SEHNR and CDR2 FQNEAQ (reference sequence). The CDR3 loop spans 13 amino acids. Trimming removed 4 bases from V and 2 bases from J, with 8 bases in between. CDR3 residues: CASSYIENYGYTF. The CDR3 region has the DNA TGTGCCAGCAGCTATATTGAAAACTATGGCTACACCTTC.

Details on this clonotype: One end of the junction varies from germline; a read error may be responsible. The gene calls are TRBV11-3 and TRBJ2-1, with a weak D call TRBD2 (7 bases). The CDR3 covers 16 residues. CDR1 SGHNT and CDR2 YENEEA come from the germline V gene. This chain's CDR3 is CAGSRASGGLNNEQFF. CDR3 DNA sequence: TGTGCCGGCAGCCGAGCGTCGGGGGGCCTAAACAATGAGCAGTTCTTC.

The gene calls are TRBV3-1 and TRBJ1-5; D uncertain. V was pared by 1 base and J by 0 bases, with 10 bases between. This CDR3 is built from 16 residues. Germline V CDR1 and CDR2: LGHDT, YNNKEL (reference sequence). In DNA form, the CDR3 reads TGTGCCAGCAGCCAAGGGAGAAGTTATAGCAATCAGCCCCAGCATTTT. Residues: CASSQGRSYSNQPQHF.

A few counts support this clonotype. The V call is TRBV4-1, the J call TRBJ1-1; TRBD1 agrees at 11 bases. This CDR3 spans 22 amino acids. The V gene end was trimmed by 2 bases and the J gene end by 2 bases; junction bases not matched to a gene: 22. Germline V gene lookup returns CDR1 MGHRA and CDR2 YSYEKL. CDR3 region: CASSQLFLRTGGHLLGNTEAFF. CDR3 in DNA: TGCGCCAGCAGCCAACTCTTCCTGAGGACAGGGGGCCACTTGCTGGGTAACACTGAAGCTTTCTTT.

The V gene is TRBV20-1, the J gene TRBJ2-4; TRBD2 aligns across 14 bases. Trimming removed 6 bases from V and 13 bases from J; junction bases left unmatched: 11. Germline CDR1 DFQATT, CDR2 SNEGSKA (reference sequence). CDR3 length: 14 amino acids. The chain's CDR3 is CSAGLAGDYDEQYF. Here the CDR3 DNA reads TGCAGTGCGGGACTAGCGGGAGATTACGATGAGCAGTACTTC.

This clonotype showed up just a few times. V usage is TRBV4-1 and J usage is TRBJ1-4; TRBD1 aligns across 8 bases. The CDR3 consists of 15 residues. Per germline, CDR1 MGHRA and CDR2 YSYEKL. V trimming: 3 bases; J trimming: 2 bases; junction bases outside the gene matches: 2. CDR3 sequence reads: CASSHRTGTNEKLFF. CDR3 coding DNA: TGCGCCAGCAGCCACAGGACAGGGACTAATGAAAAACTGTTTTTT.

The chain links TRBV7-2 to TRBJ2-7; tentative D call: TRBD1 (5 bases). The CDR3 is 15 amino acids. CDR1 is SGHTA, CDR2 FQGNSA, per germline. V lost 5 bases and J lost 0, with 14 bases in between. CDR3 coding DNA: TGTGCCAGCAGCCTAGGACAAGCTAGCTCCTACGAGCAGTACTTC. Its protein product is CASSLGQASSYEQYF.

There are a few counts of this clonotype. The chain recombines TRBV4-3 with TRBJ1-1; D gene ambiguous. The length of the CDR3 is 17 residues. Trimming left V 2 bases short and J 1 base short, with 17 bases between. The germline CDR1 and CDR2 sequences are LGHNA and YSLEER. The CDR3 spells CASSQYLFGRTNTEAFF. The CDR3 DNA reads TGCGCCAGCAGCCAATATCTATTTGGACGGACGAACACTGAAGCTTTCTTT.

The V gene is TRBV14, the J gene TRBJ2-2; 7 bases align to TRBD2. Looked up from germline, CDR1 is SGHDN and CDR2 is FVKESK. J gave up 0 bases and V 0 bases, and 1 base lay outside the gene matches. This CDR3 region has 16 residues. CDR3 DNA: TGTGCCAGCAGCCAAGAGGCGGGAGCGAACACCGGGGAGCTGTTTTTT. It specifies CASSQEAGANTGELFF.

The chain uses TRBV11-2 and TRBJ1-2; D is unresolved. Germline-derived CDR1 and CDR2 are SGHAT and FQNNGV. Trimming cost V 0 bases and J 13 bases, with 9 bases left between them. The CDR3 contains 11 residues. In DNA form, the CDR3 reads TGTGCCAGCAGCTTAGAAGTCGGACTCACCTTC. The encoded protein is CASSLEVGLTF.

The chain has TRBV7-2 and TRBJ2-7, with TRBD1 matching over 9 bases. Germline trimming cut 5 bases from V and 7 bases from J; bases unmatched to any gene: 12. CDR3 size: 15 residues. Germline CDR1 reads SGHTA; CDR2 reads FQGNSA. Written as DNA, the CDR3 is TGTGCCAGCAGCGAAGACAGGGGGACCTACAATGAGCAGTACTTC. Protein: CASSEDRGTYNEQYF.

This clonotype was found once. The CDR3 is CASSQDGTGAYEQYF. The CDR3 DNA reads TGTGCCAGCAGCCAAGATGGGACAGGGGCCTACGAGCAGTACTTC. The rearrangement joins TRBV4-2 to TRBJ2-7; TRBD1 aligns across 10 bases. This CDR3 region has 15 residues. V lost 0 bases and J lost 2; bases outside the gene matches: 1. Germline CDR1 LGHNA, CDR2 YNFKEQ.

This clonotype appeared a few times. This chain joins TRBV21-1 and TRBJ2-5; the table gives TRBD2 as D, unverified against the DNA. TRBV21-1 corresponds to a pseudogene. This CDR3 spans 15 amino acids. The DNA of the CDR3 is TGTGCCAGCAGCAGTAGCGGGGTGGAGGCAGAGACCCAGTACTTC. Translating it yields CASSSSGVEAETQYF.

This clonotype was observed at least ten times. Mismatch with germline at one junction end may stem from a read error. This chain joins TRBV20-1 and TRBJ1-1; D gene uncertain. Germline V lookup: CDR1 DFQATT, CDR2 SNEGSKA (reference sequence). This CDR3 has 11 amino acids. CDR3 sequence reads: CSARDWGEAFF. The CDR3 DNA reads TGCAGTGCTCGAGATTGGGGTGAAGCTTTCTTT.

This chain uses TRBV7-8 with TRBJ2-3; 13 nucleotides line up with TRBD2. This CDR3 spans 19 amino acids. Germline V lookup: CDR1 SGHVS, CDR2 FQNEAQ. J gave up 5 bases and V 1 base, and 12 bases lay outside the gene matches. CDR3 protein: CASSLGRARTSGRIDTQYF. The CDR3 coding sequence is TGTGCCAGCAGCTTAGGCCGGGCAAGGACTAGCGGGAGAATAGATACGCAGTATTTT.

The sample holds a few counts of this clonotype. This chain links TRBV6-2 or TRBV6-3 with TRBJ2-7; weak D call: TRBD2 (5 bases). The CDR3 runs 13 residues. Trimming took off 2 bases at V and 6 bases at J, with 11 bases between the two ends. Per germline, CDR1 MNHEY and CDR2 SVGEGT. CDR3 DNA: TGTGCCAGCAGTTACGCGCTCGGGATCGAGCAGTACTTC. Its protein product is CASSYALGIEQYF.

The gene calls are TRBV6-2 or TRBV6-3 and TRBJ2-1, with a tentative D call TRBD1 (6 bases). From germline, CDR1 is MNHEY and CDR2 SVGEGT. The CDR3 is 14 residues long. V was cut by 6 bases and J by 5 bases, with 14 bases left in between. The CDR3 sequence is CASRDEGVNNEQFF. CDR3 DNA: TGTGCCAGCAGGGACGAGGGGGTAAACAATGAGCAGTTCTTC.

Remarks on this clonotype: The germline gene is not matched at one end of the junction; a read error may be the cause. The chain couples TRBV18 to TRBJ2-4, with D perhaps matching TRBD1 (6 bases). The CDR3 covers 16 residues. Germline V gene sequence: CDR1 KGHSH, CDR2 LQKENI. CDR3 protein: CASSPAGARAKDIQYF. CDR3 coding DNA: TGTGCCAGCTCACCAGCAGGGGCGCGTGCCAAAGACATTCAGTACTTC.

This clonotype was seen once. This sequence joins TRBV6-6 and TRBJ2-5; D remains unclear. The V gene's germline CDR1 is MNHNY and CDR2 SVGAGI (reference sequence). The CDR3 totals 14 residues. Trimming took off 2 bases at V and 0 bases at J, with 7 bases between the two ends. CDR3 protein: CASSYERYQETQYF. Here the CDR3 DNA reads TGTGCCAGCAGTTACGAGAGGTACCAAGAGACCCAGTACTTC.

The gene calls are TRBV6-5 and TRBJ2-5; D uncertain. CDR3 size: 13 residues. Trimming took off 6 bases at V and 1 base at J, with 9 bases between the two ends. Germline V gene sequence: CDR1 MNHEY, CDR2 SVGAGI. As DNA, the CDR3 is TGTGCCAGCAGGGAACCACTCCAAGAGACCCAGTACTTC. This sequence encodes CASREPLQETQYF.

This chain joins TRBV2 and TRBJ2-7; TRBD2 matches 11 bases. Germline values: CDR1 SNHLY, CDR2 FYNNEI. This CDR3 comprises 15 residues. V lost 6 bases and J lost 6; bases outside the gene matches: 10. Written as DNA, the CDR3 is TGTGCCAGCAGAAGGGGACTAGCGGCCTCGCTCGAGCAGTACTTC. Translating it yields CASRRGLAASLEQYF.

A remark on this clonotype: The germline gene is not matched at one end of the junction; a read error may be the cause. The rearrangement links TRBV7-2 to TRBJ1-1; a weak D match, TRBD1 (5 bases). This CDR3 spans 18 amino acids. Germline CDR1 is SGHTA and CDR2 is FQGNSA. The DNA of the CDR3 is TGTGCCAGCAGCTCCCAAGCCTTGGTCTGGGGGACTCCCACTGAAACTTTCTTT. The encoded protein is CASSSQALVWGTPTETFF.

CDR3 bases: TGTGCCAGCAGCCAAGTCGACCCTGGGTCCGGGGAGCTGTTTTTT. This encodes CASSQVDPGSGELFF. This chain uses TRBV3-1 with TRBJ2-2; D not resolved. Trimming took off 1 base at V and 6 bases at J, with 12 bases between the two ends. CDR1 LGHDT and CDR2 YNNKEL come from the germline V gene (reference sequence). The length of the CDR3 is 15 residues.

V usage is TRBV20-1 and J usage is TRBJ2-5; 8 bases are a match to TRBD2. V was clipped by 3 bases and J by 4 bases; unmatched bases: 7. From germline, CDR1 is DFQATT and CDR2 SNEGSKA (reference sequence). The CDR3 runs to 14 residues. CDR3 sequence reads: CSARPRTSPETQYF. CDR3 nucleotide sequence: TGCAGTGCTAGGCCACGGACTAGCCCAGAGACCCAGTACTTC.

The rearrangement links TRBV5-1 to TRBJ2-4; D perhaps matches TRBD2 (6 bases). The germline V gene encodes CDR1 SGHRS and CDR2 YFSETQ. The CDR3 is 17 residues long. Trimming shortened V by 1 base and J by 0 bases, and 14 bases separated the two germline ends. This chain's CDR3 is CASSLTSRELAKNIQYF. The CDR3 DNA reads TGCGCCAGCAGCTTGACATCGCGGGAACTAGCCAAAAACATTCAGTACTTC.

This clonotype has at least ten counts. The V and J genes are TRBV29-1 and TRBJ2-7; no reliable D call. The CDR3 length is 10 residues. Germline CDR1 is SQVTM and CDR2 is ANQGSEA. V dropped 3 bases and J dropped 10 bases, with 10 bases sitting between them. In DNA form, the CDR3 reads TGCAGCGTTGATATTCACGGACAGTACTTC. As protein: CSVDIHGQYF.

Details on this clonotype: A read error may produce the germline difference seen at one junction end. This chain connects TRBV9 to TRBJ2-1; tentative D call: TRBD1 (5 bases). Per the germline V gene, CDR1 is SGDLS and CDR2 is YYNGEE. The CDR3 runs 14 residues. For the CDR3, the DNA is TGTGCCAGCAGCGTAGAGGGGTATTACAATGAGAAGTACTTC. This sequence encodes CASSVEGYYNEKYF.